This T cell receptor beta chain comes out of a study of blood T cell repertoires in COVID-19. Germline V lookup: CDR1 MDHEN, CDR2 SYDVKM. The CDR3 contains 13 residues. V was trimmed by 9 bases and J by 1 base, leaving 10 bases between them. In the original analysis: Nucleated cell number was recorded as an estimate derived from reference gene primer amplification. TCRdb keeps only in-frame clones here, not all; method: immunoSEQ multiplex PCR. The D gene and trimming were derived from the DNA, and the V and J assignments and clone size from that table. The sample has 150,000 to 200,000 clones, approximately 73% seen once; the top ten hold less than 20%.

The sequenced sample consisted of PBMCs or T cells enriched from blood (not recorded which). J is TRBJ1-5 and V is TRBV28, with D unclear. The sequence came from a woman between 50 and 59 years old with acute COVID-19. The CDR3: CASSWRSNQPQHF. The DNA for the CDR3 is TGTGCCAGTTCCTGGAGGAGCAATCAGCCCCAGCATTTT.